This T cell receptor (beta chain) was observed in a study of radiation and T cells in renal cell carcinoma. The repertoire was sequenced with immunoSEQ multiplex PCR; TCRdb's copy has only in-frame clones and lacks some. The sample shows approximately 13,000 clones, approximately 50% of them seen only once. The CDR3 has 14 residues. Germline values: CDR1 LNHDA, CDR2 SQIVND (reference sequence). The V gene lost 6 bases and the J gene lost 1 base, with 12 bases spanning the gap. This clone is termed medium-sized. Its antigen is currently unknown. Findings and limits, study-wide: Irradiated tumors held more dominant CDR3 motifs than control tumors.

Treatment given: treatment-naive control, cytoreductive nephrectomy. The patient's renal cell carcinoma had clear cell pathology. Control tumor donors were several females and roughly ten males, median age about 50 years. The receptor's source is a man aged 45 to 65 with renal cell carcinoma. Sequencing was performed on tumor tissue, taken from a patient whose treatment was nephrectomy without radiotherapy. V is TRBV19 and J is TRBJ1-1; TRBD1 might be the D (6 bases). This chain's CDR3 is CASRADRANTEAFF. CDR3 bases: TGTGCCAGTAGGGCGGACAGAGCGAACACTGAAGCTTTCTTT. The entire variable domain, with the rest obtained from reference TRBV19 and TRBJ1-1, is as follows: DGGITQSPKYLFRKEGQNVTLSCEQNLNHDAMYWYRQDPGQGLRLIYYSQIVNDFQKGDIAEGYSVSREKKESFPLTVTSAQKNPTAFYLCASRADRANTEAFFGQGTRLTVV.